The clone carrying this T cell receptor (beta chain) showed up many times. At one end the junction does not follow the germline gene, possibly because of a read error. This specimen belongs to a study of blood T cells in healthy people across ages. The authors ran a second PCR of about 7 to 11 cycles using a sample-barcoded 5' primer and a J-beta primer mix. TCRdb ran MiXCR on the 5' RACE reads and lists one entry per CDR3 protein. The sample includes some 760,000 distinct CDR3 sequences, approximately 25% of them seen just once. This CDR3 region has 14 residues. Germline CDR1 SGHRS, CDR2 YFSETQ. The sample was also reused in another study, on T cells of mothers and their children. That report adds: All donors were healthy and Caucasian; they were three mothers and their six children.

This receptor was identified in a boy between 10 and 17 years old in good health. The genes are TRBV5-1 and TRBJ2-5; 7 bases are a match to TRBD1. Sample: blood. This CDR3 is CASSLDRAQETQYF. The CDR3 DNA reads TGTGCCAGCAGCTTAGACAGGGCTCAAGAGACCCAGTACTTC.